This entry lists 11 T cell receptor beta chains sequenced from one sample in a study of cytotoxic CD8 clonotypes in ibrutinib-treated CLL. Sequenced by immunoSEQ multiplex PCR; TCRdb stores in-frame clones only, minus some. Altogether 110,000 to 150,000 clones are present, 79% being singletons, with the ten largest covering roughly 13%. This specimen was PBMCs, taken after 12 months of ibrutinib treatment. The receptors stem from a human donor with chronic lymphocytic leukemia.

The chain recombines TRBV30 with TRBJ1-2; possibly TRBD1 for D (5 bases). The germline gives CDR1 GTSNPN, CDR2 SVGIG (reference sequence). The V end lost 3 bases, the J end lost 4 bases, and 15 bases lay between the germline ends. This CDR3 is built from 14 residues. The CDR3 reads CAWRSLGEFYGYTF. The CDR3 DNA reads as TGTGCCTGGAGGTCTCTAGGGGAGTTCTATGGCTACACCTTC.

V gene TRBV5-4 combines with J gene TRBJ2-7, with 9 bases fitting TRBD1. V trimming: 4 bases; J trimming: 5 bases; junction bases outside the gene matches: 13. The CDR3 totals 16 residues. Germline V gene data show CDR1 as SGHNT and CDR2 as YYREEE (reference sequence). CDR3 residues: CASSTGPGQGGHEQYF. In DNA form, the CDR3 reads TGTGCCAGCAGCACGGGACCGGGACAGGGAGGCCACGAGCAGTACTTC. Full variable domain (outside the CDR3, taken from reference TRBV5-4 and TRBJ2-7): ETGVTQSPTHLIKTRGQQVTLRCSSQSGHNTVSWYQQALGQGPQFIFQYYREEENGRGNFPPRFSGLQFPNYSSELNVNALELDDSALYLCASSTGPGQGGHEQYFGPGTRLTVT.

This clone was seen a handful of times. The chain recombines TRBV6-1 with TRBJ2-2; D uncertain. There are 13 residues in the CDR3. Germline CDR1 is MNHNS and CDR2 is SASEGT. The ends were cut back, 3 bases at V and 5 bases at J, with 7 bases in the middle. CDR3 DNA sequence: TGTGCCAGCAGTGACAGCCTGACCGGGGAGCTGTTTTTT. It yields the protein CASSDSLTGELFF.

This clone was detected a few times. This chain joins TRBV6-1 and TRBJ2-7, with 8 positions matching TRBD1. The V segment lost 6 bases and the J segment 3 bases; nucleotides outside the gene matches: 10. The CDR3 consists of 15 residues. CDR1 is MNHNS, CDR2 SASEGT, per germline. CDR3 sequence reads: CASRARTGPFYEQYF. CDR3 DNA: TGTGCCAGCAGGGCAAGGACAGGGCCATTCTACGAGCAGTACTTC.

The V gene is TRBV14, the J gene TRBJ2-1; tentatively, D is TRBD2 (6 bases). Germline CDR1 SGHDN, CDR2 FVKESK. The CDR3 is 16 amino acids. V was pared by 2 bases and J by 6 bases, with 17 bases between. CDR3 sequence reads: CASSQLELAAINEQFF. CDR3 nucleotide sequence: TGTGCCAGCAGCCAACTCGAACTAGCAGCCATCAATGAGCAGTTCTTC.

J is TRBJ2-3 and V is TRBV27; 7 bases match TRBD1. The V gene end was trimmed by 5 bases and the J gene end by 7 bases; junction bases not matched to a gene: 15. Germline lookup yields CDR1 MNHEY and CDR2 SMNVEV (reference sequence). CDR3 size: 16 residues. As DNA, the CDR3 is TGTGCCAGCAGTCCGAGACAGGGTTGGAATTCATATACGCAGTATTTT. Translating gives CASSPRQGWNSYTQYF.

This sequence joins TRBV28 and TRBJ1-3; tentative D call: TRBD1 (6 bases). The ends were cut back, 11 bases at V and 4 bases at J, with 12 bases in the middle. The CDR3 runs to 12 residues. CDR1 and CDR2 (germline): MDHEN, SYDVKM. CDR3 sequence: CAGRGAGNTIYF. CDR3 sequence (DNA): TGTGCCGGGAGGGGGGCAGGAAACACCATATATTTT.

The rearrangement links TRBV28 to TRBJ2-7; a weak D match, TRBD2 (5 bases). The CDR3 is 15 amino acids. V was trimmed by 4 bases and J by 3 bases, leaving 16 bases between them. CDR1 MDHEN and CDR2 SYDVKM come from the germline V gene. The CDR3: CASSWRARGIYEQYF. For the CDR3, the DNA is TGTGCCAGCAGTTGGCGGGCCCGGGGAATCTACGAGCAGTACTTC.

V is TRBV6-6 and J is TRBJ2-7, with unresolved D. Germline V gene lookup returns CDR1 MNHNY and CDR2 SVGAGI (reference sequence). The V end was cut by 2 bases, the J end by 1 base, with 6 bases between. The CDR3 is 13 residues long. The CDR3 sequence: CASSYALSYEQYF. The CDR3 nucleotides read TGTGCCAGCAGTTACGCCCTATCCTACGAGCAGTACTTC.

In DNA, the CDR3 is TGTGCCAGCCAGAGCGGGAGGGTCTCCTACGAGCAGTACTTC. It is translated as CASQSGRVSYEQYF. The V call is TRBV6-5, the J call TRBJ2-7; 10 bases match TRBD2. The CDR3 length is 14 residues. The V and J ends lost 8 bases and 0 bases, in that order; junction bases with no gene match: 4. Germline V lookup: CDR1 MNHEY, CDR2 SVGAGI.

As DNA, the CDR3 is TGTGCCAGCAGCACGGGGGGGCAGGGCTCTGGAAACACCATATATTTT. Translating it yields CASSTGGQGSGNTIYF. The chain employs TRBV5-4 and TRBJ1-3; a possible D gene is TRBD1 (6 bases). Trimming cost V 4 bases and J 0 bases, with 14 bases left between them. Germline V gene sequence: CDR1 SGHNT, CDR2 YYREEE (reference sequence). The CDR3 covers 16 residues.